One sample yielded the 17 T cell receptor beta chains listed below, sequenced in a study of blood T cell repertoires in COVID-19. The method was immunoSEQ multiplex PCR; TCRdb's version includes in-frame clones alone and lacks a portion of them. The sample carries about 400,000 clones, around nine tenths recorded once. Input material: PBMCs or T cells enriched from blood (not recorded which). The receptor source for this set is a woman aged 18 to 35 with acute COVID-19.

This clone showed up just once. This rearrangement joins TRBV6-1 to TRBJ2-5; D gene ambiguous. The V gene's germline CDR1 is MNHNS and CDR2 SASEGT. The ends were cut back, 6 bases at V and 1 base at J, with 15 bases in the middle. This CDR3 is 15 amino acids long. CDR3: CASRSRGTRQETQYF. In DNA, the CDR3 is TGTGCCAGCAGGAGTCGTGGTACTCGCCAAGAGACCCAGTACTTC.

This sequence joins TRBV27 and TRBJ1-2, with D possibly matching TRBD1 (6 bases). Germline V gives CDR1 MNHEY, CDR2 SMNVEV (reference sequence). CDR3 length: 15 amino acids. V was shortened by 2 bases and J by 4 bases, with 14 bases between the two germline ends. The CDR3 DNA is TGTGCCAGCAGTTTAGAGGGGGTCGGCGGCTATGGCTACACCTTC. It is translated as CASSLEGVGGYGYTF.

CDR3 amino acids: CASDRGRIAYQPQHF. The CDR3 nucleotides read TGTGCCAGTGACAGGGGGCGCATCGCTTATCAGCCCCAGCATTTT. The V and J genes are TRBV19 and TRBJ1-5, with TRBD1 matching over 10 bases. Germline V gives CDR1 LNHDA, CDR2 SQIVND (reference sequence). The J segment lost 5 bases and the V segment lost 8 bases, leaving 9 bases of the junction unmatched. This CDR3 comprises 15 residues.

J is TRBJ2-2 and V is TRBV6-2 or TRBV6-3, with a tentative D call TRBD1 (5 bases). The CDR3 contains 16 residues. Trimming removed 5 bases at V and 1 base at J, with 14 bases between. The germline CDR1 and CDR2 sequences are MNHEY and SVGEGT. CDR3 DNA sequence: TGTGCCAGCAGTGATAATGACAGAATGAACACCGGGGAGCTGTTTTTT. Translating it yields CASSDNDRMNTGELFF.

About this clone itself: One junction end disagrees with the germline gene, perhaps due to a read error. V is TRBV7-9 and J is TRBJ1-3, with D maybe TRBD1 (5 bases). The germline gives CDR1 SEHNR, CDR2 FQNEAQ (reference sequence). The CDR3 is 12 residues long. The CDR3 region is CASSLAWGPQNF. CDR3 nucleotide sequence: TGTGCCAGCAGCTTAGCGTGGGGCCCGCAAAATTTT.

V usage is TRBV28 and J usage is TRBJ1-2, with 8 nucleotides matching TRBD1. V lost 2 bases and J lost 8; bases outside the gene matches: 10. The germline V gene has CDR1 MDHEN and CDR2 SYDVKM. The CDR3 totals 15 residues. CDR3 loop: CASSLSYRGIGGYTF. CDR3 bases: TGTGCCAGCAGTTTAAGTTACAGGGGGATAGGGGGCTACACCTTC.

The chain uses TRBV27 and TRBJ2-1; 10 bases are a match to TRBD1. The ends lost 0 bases at V and 9 bases at J; junction bases unmatched: 5. The CDR3 has 15 amino acids. Germline V CDR1 and CDR2: MNHEY, SMNVEV (reference sequence). This CDR3 reads CASSLSAGTGAEQFF. As DNA, the CDR3 is TGTGCCAGCAGTTTATCGGCTGGGACAGGGGCTGAGCAGTTCTTC.

The chain combines TRBV7-2 with TRBJ1-5; the match to TRBD1 covers 8 bases. The CDR3 loop spans 16 amino acids. Trimming took 5 bases from V and 4 from J; bases not matched to a gene: 10. Germline CDR1 and CDR2: SGHTA and FQGNSA. CDR3 coding DNA: TGTGCCAGCAGCATACGATCGGGGACAGGTAATCAGCCCCAGCATTTT. It is translated as CASSIRSGTGNQPQHF. Supplemented by reference TRBV7-2 and TRBJ1-5, the full variable domain reads GAGVSQSPSNKVTEKGKDVELRCDPISGHTALYWYRQSLGQGLEFLIYFQGNSAPDKSGLPSDRFSAERTGGSVSTLTIQRTQQEDSAVYLCASSIRSGTGNQPQHFGDGTRLSIL.

V is TRBV10-2 and J is TRBJ1-4; D is possibly TRBD1 (6 bases). The CDR3 consists of 14 residues. CDR1 is WSHSY and CDR2 is SAAADI in the germline V gene. V lost 5 bases to trimming and J lost 6 bases, with 13 bases between them. For the CDR3, the DNA is TGCGCCAGCAGTCCGGCAGGGGCTGATGAAAAACTGTTTTTT. This sequence encodes CASSPAGADEKLFF.

J is TRBJ2-3 and V is TRBV4-1, with 9 bases fitting TRBD2. The CDR3 spans 15 residues. V lost 2 bases, J lost 3 bases, and 3 bases stayed unmatched. The V gene's germline CDR1 is MGHRA and CDR2 YSYEKL. The CDR3 bases are TGCGCCAGCAGCCAAAGGCTAGCGGGAACAGATACGCAGTATTTT. It translates to CASSQRLAGTDTQYF.

This chain joins TRBV7-9 and TRBJ2-1, with TRBD1 as a possible D gene (5 bases). Trimming pared 4 bases from V and 6 bases from J, leaving 7 bases between. The CDR3 spans 12 residues. Looked up from germline, CDR1 is SEHNR and CDR2 is FQNEAQ (reference sequence). The CDR3 nucleotides are TGTGCCAGCAGCTCCACAGGCAATGAGCAGTTCTTC. It encodes CASSSTGNEQFF.

This chain joins TRBV19 and TRBJ1-2, with 8 nucleotides matching TRBD1. CDR1 and CDR2 (germline): LNHDA, SQIVND (reference sequence). This CDR3 contains 13 residues. Germline trimming cut 3 bases from V and 5 bases from J; bases unmatched to any gene: 2. CDR3 loop: CASSIGQGYGYTF. CDR3 coding DNA: TGTGCCAGTAGTATTGGACAGGGTTATGGCTACACCTTC.

This clone was observed at least ten times. The chain links TRBV7-9 to TRBJ2-1; maybe TRBD2 (6 bases). From germline, CDR1 is SEHNR and CDR2 FQNEAQ (reference sequence). CDR3 length: 12 residues. Trimming took off 5 bases at V and 6 bases at J, with 8 bases between the two ends. CDR3 DNA: TGTGCCAGCAGCCCGGAGGGCAATGAGCAGTTCTTC. It encodes CASSPEGNEQFF.

This clone appeared once. The V and J genes are TRBV20-1 and TRBJ1-1, with D uncertain. V lost 5 bases and J 1 base, leaving 5 bases between the germline ends. CDR3 length: 11 residues. Germline values: CDR1 DFQATT, CDR2 SNEGSKA (reference sequence). The CDR3 sequence is CSAGTNTEAFF. CDR3 sequence (DNA): TGCAGTGCTGGCACGAACACTGAAGCTTTCTTT.

The chain employs TRBV29-1 and TRBJ1-1; 7 nucleotides align to TRBD1. The J segment lost 3 bases and the V segment lost 3 bases, leaving 7 bases of the junction unmatched. The CDR3 extends over 14 amino acids. Germline loops: CDR1 SQVTM, CDR2 ANQGSEA. DNA for the CDR3: TGCAGCGTTGATTCCGGGACAGACTACACTGAAGCTTTCTTT. Amino acids: CSVDSGTDYTEAFF. Drawing the rest from reference TRBV29-1 and TRBJ1-1, the complete variable domain is SAVISQKPSRDICQRGTSLTIQCQVDSQVTMMFWYRQQPGQSLTLIATANQGSEATYESGFVIDKFPISRPNLTFSTLTVSNMSPEDSSIYLCSVDSGTDYTEAFFGQGTRLTVV.

V is TRBV28 and J is TRBJ1-3; perhaps TRBD1 as D (5 bases). The CDR3 loop spans 15 amino acids. Germline CDR1 MDHEN, CDR2 SYDVKM. V lost 7 bases and J 4 bases, leaving 17 bases between the germline ends. CDR3 residues: CASTLGGARGNTIYF. As DNA, the CDR3 is TGTGCCAGCACCCTGGGAGGGGCAAGGGGAAACACCATATATTTT.

Concerning this clone: A read error may account for a junction end that differs from germline. This sequence joins TRBV5-5 and TRBJ1-5; D is perhaps TRBD1 (6 bases). The CDR3 contains 14 residues. From germline, CDR1 is SGHKS and CDR2 YYEKEE (reference sequence). The CDR3 here is CASSAQGSDQPQHF. CDR3 sequence (DNA): TGTGCCAGCAGCGCACAGGGTAGCGATCAGCCCCAGCATTTT.